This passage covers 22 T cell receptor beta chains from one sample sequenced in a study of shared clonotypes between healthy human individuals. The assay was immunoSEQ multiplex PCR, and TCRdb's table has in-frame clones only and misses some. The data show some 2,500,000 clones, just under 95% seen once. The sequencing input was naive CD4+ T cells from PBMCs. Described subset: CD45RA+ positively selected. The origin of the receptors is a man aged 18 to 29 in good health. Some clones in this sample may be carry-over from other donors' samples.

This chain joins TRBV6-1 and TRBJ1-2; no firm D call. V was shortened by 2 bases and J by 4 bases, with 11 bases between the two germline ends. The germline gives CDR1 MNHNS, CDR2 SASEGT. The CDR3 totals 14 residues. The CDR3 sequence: CASSEKRSGYGYTF. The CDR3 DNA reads TGTGCCAGCAGTGAAAAACGGAGCGGCTATGGCTACACCTTC.

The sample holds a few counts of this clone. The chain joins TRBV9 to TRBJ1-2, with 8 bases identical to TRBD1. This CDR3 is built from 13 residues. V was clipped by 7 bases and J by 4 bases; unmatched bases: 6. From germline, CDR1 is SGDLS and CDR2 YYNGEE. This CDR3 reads CASGGTGAYGYTF. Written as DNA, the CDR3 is TGTGCCAGCGGAGGGACAGGCGCCTATGGCTACACCTTC.

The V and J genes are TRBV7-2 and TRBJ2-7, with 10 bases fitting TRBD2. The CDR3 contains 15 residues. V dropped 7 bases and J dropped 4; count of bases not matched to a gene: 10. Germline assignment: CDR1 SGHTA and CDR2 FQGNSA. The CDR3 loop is CASTQVGLAAYEQYF. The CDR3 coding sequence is TGTGCCAGCACCCAGGTCGGACTAGCGGCGTACGAGCAGTACTTC.

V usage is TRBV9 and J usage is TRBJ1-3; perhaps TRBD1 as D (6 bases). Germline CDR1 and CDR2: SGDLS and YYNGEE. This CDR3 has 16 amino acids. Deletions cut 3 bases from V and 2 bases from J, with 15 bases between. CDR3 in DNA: TGTGCCAGCAGCGCAATACAGGGTTCCGCTGGAAACACCATATATTTT. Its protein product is CASSAIQGSAGNTIYF.

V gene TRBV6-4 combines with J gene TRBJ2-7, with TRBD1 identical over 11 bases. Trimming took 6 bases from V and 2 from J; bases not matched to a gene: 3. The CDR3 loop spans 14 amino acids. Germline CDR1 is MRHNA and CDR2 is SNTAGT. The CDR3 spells CASSPDRGPYEQYF. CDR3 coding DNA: TGTGCCAGCAGCCCGGACAGGGGGCCCTACGAGCAGTACTTC.

CDR3: CASSSSALFSGANVLTF. In nucleotides, the CDR3 is TGCGCCAGCAGCTCGAGCGCTCTATTCTCTGGGGCCAACGTCCTGACTTTC. The V and J genes are TRBV5-1 and TRBJ2-6; the D is unclear. In germline, CDR1 is SGHRS, CDR2 YFSETQ. Trimming removed 3 bases at V and 0 bases at J, with 13 bases between. This CDR3 contains 17 residues.

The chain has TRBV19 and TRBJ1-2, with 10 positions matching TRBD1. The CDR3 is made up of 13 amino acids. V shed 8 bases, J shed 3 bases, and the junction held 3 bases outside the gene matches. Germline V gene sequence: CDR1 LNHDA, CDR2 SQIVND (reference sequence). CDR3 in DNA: TGTGCCAGTCGAGGGACAGGGGACTATGGCTACACCTTC. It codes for CASRGTGDYGYTF.

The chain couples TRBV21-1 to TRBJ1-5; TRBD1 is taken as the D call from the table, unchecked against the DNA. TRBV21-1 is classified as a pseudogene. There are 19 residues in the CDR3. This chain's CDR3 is CASSKKRDRGDRSNQPQHF. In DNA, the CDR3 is TGTGCCAGCAGCAAAAAGCGGGACAGGGGGGACAGAAGCAATCAGCCCCAGCATTTT.

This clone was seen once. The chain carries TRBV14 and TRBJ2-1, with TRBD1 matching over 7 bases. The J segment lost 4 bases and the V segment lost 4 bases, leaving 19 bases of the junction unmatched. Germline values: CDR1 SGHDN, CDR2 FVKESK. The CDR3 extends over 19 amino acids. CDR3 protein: CASSPLETGITIRYNEQFF. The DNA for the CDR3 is TGTGCCAGCAGCCCCCTGGAGACAGGGATTACCATACGATACAATGAGCAGTTCTTC.

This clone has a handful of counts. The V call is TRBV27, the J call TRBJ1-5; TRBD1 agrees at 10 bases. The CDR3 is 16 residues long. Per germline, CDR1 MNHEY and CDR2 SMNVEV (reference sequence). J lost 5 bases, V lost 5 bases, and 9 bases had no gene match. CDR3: CASSPRQGAEYQPQHF. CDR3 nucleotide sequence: TGTGCCAGCAGTCCAAGACAGGGGGCGGAATATCAGCCCCAGCATTTT.

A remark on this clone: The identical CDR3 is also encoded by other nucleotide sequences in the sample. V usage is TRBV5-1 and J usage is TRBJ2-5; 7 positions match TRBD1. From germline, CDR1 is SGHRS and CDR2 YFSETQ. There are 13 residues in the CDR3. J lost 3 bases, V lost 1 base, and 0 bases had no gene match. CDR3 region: CASSLQGEETQYF. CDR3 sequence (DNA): TGCGCCAGCAGCTTGCAGGGGGAAGAGACCCAGTACTTC.

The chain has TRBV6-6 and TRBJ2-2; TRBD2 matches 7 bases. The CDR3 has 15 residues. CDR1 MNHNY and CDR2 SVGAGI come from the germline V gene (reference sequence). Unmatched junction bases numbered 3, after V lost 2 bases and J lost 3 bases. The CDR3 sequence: CASSYGGSDTGELFF. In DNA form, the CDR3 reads TGTGCCAGCAGTTACGGCGGGAGTGACACCGGGGAGCTGTTTTTT.

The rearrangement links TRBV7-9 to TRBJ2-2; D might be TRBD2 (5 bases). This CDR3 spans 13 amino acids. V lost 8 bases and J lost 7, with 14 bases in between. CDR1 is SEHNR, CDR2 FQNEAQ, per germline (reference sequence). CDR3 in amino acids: CASGSRDGGELFF. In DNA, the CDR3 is TGTGCCAGCGGGAGTAGGGATGGCGGGGAGCTGTTTTTT. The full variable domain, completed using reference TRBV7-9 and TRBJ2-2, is DTGVSQNPRHKITKRGQNVTFRCDPISEHNRLYWYRQTLGQGPEFLTYFQNEAQLEKSRLLSDRFSAERPKGSFSTLEIQRTEQGDSAMYLCASGSRDGGELFFGEGSRLTVL.

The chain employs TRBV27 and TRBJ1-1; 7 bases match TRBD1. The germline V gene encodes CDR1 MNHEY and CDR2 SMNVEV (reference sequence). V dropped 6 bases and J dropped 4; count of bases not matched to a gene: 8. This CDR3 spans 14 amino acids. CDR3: CASRIHRGGTEAFF. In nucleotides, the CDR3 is TGTGCCAGCAGGATCCACAGGGGCGGCACTGAAGCTTTCTTT.

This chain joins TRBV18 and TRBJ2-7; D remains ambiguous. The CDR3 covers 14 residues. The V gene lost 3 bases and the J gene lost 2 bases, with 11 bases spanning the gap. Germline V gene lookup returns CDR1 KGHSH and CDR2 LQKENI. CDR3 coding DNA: TGTGCCAGCTCACCGTACGAGAAGGCCTACGAGCAGTACTTC. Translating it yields CASSPYEKAYEQYF.

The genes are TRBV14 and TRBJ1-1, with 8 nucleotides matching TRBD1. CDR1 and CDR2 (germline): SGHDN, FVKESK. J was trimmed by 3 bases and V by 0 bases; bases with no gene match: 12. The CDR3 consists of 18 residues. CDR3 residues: CASSQDPFRQGWYTEAFF. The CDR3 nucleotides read TGTGCCAGCAGCCAAGACCCCTTCCGACAGGGGTGGTACACTGAAGCTTTCTTT.

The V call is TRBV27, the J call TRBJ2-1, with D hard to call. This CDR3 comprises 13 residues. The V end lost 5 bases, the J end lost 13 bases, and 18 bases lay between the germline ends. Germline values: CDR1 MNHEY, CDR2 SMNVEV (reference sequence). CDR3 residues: CASSTHGGLIQFF. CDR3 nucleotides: TGTGCCAGCAGTACCCACGGTGGGCTTATCCAGTTCTTC.

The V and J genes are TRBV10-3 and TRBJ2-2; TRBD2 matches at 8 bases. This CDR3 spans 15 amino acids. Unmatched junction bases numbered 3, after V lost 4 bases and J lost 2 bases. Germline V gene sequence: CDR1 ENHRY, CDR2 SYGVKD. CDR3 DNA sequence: TGTGCCATCAGTGTGCGGGAGGCTAACACCGGGGAGCTGTTTTTT. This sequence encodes CAISVREANTGELFF.

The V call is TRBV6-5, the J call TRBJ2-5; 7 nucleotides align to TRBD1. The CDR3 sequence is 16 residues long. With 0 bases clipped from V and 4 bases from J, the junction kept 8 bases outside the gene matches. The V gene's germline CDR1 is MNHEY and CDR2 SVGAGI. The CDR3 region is CASSYSVGGLRETQYF. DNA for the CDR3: TGTGCCAGCAGTTACTCGGTAGGGGGCCTTCGAGAGACCCAGTACTTC.

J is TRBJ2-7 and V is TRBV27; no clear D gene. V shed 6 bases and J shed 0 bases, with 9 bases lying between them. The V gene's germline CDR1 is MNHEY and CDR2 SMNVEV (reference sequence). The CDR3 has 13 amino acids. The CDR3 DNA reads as TGTGCCAGCAGCCACCCGAGCTCCTACGAGCAGTACTTC. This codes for CASSHPSSYEQYF.

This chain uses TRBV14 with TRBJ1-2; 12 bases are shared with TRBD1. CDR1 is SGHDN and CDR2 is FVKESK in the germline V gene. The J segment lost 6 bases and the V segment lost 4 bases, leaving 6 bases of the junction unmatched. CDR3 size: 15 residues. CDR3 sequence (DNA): TGTGCCAGCAGCCGCGGGACAGGGGGCGAGGATGGCTACACCTTC. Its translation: CASSRGTGGEDGYTF.

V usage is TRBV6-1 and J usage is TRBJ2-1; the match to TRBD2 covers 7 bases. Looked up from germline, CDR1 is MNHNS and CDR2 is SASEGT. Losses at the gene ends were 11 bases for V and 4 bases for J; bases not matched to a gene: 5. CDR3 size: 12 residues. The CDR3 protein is CAGRSGYNEQFF. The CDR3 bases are TGTGCCGGCCGTAGCGGGTACAATGAGCAGTTCTTC.